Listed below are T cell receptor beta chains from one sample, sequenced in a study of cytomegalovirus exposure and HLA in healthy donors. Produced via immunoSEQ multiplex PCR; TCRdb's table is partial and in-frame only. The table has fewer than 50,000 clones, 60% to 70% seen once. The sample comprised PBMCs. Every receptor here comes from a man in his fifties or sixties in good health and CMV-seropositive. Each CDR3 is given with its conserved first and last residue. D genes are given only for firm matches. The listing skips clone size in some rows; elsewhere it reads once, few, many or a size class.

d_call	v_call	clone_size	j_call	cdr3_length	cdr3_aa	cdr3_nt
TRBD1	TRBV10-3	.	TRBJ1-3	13	CAISGQGRNTIYF	TGTGCCATCAGTGGACAGGGGAGAAACACCATATATTTT
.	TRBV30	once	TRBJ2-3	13	CAWSVRVADTQYF	TGTGCCTGGAGTGTACGCGTGGCAGATACGCAGTATTTT
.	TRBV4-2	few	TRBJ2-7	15	CASSQASGVSYEQYF	TGTGCCAGCAGCCAAGCCTCAGGGGTTTCCTACGAGCAGTACTTC
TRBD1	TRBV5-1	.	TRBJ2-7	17	CASSFRDRGEFTYEQYF	TGCGCCAGCAGCTTCCGGGACAGGGGAGAATTCACCTACGAGCAGTACTTC
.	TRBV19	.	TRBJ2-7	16	CASSSRPTATFYEQYF	TGTGCCAGTAGTAGCCGACCTACAGCTACATTCTACGAGCAGTACTTC
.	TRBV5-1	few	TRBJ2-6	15	CASSQSPVGANVLTF	TGCGCCAGCAGCCAATCGCCGGTTGGGGCCAACGTCCTGACTTTC
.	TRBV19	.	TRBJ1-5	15	CASSIRALSNQPQHF	TGTGCCAGTAGTATCAGGGCACTTAGCAATCAGCCCCAGCATTTT
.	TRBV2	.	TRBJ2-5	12	CAAGGIQETQYF	TGTGCCGCAGGGGGGATACAAGAGACCCAGTACTTC
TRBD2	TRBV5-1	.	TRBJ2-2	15	CASSKLAANTGELFF	TGCGCCAGCAGCAAACTAGCGGCTAACACCGGGGAGCTGTTTTTT
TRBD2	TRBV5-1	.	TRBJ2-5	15	CASSWGLAGGETQYF	TGCGCCAGCAGCTGGGGACTAGCGGGGGGAGAGACCCAGTACTTC
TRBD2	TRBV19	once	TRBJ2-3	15	CASSVRTSGQDTQYF	TGTGCCAGTAGTGTCCGGACTAGCGGACAAGATACGCAGTATTTT
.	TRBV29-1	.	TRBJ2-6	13	CSNRVSGANVLTF	TGCAGCAACAGGGTCTCTGGGGCCAACGTCCTGACTTTC
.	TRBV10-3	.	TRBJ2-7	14	CAISVRGDTYEQYF	TGTGCCATCAGTGTCCGGGGGGACACCTACGAGCAGTACTTC
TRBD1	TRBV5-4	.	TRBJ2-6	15	CASSFTGAGANVLTF	TGTGCCAGCAGCTTTACAGGGGCTGGGGCCAACGTCCTGACTTTC
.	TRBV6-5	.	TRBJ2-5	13	CASRKQGRETQYF	TGTGCCAGCAGAAAACAGGGCAGAGAGACCCAGTACTTC
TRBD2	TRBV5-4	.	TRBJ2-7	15	CASSFTGLASDEQYF	TGTGCCAGCAGCTTCACGGGACTAGCTTCCGACGAGCAGTACTTC
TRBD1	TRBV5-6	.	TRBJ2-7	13	CASSWDRVGEQYF	TGTGCCAGCAGCTGGGACAGGGTAGGAGAGCAGTACTTC
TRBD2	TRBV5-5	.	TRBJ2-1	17	CASSYRGLAGAYNEQFF	TGTGCCAGCAGCTACAGGGGACTAGCGGGAGCGTACAATGAGCAGTTCTTC
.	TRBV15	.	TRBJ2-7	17	CATSRPTGIGPPYEQYF	TGTGCCACCAGCAGACCAACAGGGATTGGTCCTCCCTACGAGCAGTACTTC
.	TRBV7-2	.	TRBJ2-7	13	CASSLAGSREQYF	TGTGCCAGCAGCTTGGCGGGATCTCGAGAGCAGTACTTC
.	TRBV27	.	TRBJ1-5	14	CASSLQGSNQPQHF	TGTGCCAGCAGTTTACAGGGTAGCAATCAGCCCCAGCATTTT
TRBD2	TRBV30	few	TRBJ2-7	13	CACTLAEPYEQYF	TGTGCCTGCACCCTAGCGGAGCCCTACGAGCAGTACTTC
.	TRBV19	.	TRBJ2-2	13	CASSIVEAGELFF	TGTGCCAGTAGTATTGTAGAGGCCGGGGAGCTGTTTTTT
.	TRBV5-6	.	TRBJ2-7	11	CASSIVLEQYF	TGTGCCAGCAGCATCGTCCTCGAGCAGTACTTC
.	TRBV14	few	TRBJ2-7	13	CASSQEVTTEQYF	TGTGCCAGCAGCCAAGAAGTAACAACCGAGCAGTACTTC
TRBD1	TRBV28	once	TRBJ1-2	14	CASSAGQGRYGYTF	TGTGCCAGCAGTGCGGGACAGGGGAGGTATGGCTACACCTTC
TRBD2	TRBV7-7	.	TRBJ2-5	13	CASSASGGETQYF	TGTGCCAGCAGCGCTAGCGGGGGGGAGACCCAGTACTTC
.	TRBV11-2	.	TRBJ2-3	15	CASSLTGLVTDTQYF	TGTGCCAGCAGCTTAACCGGACTTGTTACAGATACGCAGTATTTT
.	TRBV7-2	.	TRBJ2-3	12	CASSYLTDTQYF	TGTGCCAGCAGCTATCTCACAGATACGCAGTATTTT
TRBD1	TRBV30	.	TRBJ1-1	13	CAWNMDRDTEAFF	TGTGCCTGGAACATGGACAGGGACACTGAAGCTTTCTTT
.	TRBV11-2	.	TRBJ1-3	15	CASSLGGASGNTIYF	TGTGCCAGCAGCTTAGGAGGAGCATCTGGAAACACCATATATTTT
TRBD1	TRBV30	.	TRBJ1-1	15	CAWRPPRGGGFEAFF	TGTGCCTGGAGGCCTCCCAGAGGGGGCGGGTTTGAAGCTTTCTTT
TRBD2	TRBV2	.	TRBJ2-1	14	CASRTSGRGNEQFF	TGTGCCAGCAGGACGAGCGGGAGAGGAAATGAGCAGTTCTTC
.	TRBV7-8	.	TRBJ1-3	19	CASRPRASEGGPLGNTIYF	TGTGCCAGCAGGCCCAGGGCGTCGGAGGGAGGGCCTCTTGGAAACACCATATATTTT
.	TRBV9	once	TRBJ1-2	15	CASSPTRGQYYGYTF	TGTGCCAGCAGCCCCACGAGGGGACAATACTATGGCTACACCTTC
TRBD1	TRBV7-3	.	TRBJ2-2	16	CASSLNSGTGAGELFF	TGTGCCAGCAGCTTAAACTCCGGGACAGGTGCCGGGGAGCTGTTTTTT
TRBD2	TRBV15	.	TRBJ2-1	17	CATSRDLREAAYNEQFF	TGTGCCACCAGCAGAGATCTTCGGGAGGCTGCATACAATGAGCAGTTCTTC
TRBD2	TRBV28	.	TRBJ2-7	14	CASSSNGLAGEQYF	TGTGCCAGCAGTTCGAACGGACTAGCGGGGGAGCAGTACTTC
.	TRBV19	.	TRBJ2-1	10	CASSDRSLFF	TGTGCCAGTAGTGACAGGTCGCTGTTCTTC
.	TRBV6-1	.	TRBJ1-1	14	CASSEDGRNTEAFF	TGTGCCAGCAGTGAAGATGGCAGGAACACTGAAGCTTTCTTT
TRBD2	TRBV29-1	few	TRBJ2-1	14	CSAKLAGAYNEQFF	TGCAGCGCCAAACTAGCGGGAGCTTACAATGAGCAGTTCTTC
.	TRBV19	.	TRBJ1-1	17	CASSIDSFQGPNTEAFF	TGTGCCAGTAGTATAGATTCATTTCAGGGGCCGAACACTGAAGCTTTCTTT
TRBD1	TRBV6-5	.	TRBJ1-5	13	CASRPGGSQPRHF	TGTGCCAGCAGGCCAGGGGGCAGTCAGCCCCGGCATTTT
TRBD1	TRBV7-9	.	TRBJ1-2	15	CASSLGDSLDYGYTF	TGTGCCAGCAGCTTAGGGGACAGCCTAGACTATGGCTACACCTTC
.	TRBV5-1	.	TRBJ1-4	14	CASRPGASNEKLFF	TGCGCCAGCAGACCAGGGGCTAGTAATGAAAAACTGTTTTTT
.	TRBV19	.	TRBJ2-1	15	CASSMGTGSSNEQFF	TGTGCCAGTAGTATGGGAACAGGGTCATCCAATGAGCAGTTCTTC
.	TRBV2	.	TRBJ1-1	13	CASSGRQGIEAFF	TGTGCCAGCAGTGGAAGGCAGGGCATTGAAGCTTTCTTT